A selection of T cell receptor beta chains follows, all from one sample in a study of T cell changes during pregnancy in multiple sclerosis. TCRdb keeps only in-frame clones here, not all; method: immunoSEQ multiplex PCR. This table has around 63,000 clones, about 91% appearing once. This sample comprised peripheral blood, obtained after pregnancy. These receptor sequences come from a female donor with multiple sclerosis, enrolled in a pregnancy study. The CDR3 runs from the conserved cysteine through the conserved F or W. Each record gives: CDR3 protein, CDR3 DNA, clone size, V gene, J gene, D gene. The D gene is left open where the match is weak. Clone size is given for some rows only: seen once, a few or many times, or a class if the clone is expanded.

CDR3 protein: CASSETTSGRAEYNEQFF
CDR3 DNA: TGTGCCAGCAGTGAGACGACTAGCGGGAGAGCGGAGTACAATGAGCAGTTCTTC
clone size: NA
V gene: TRBV6-1
J gene: TRBJ2-1
D gene: TRBD2

CDR3 protein: CASSFGTGPNTEAFF
CDR3 DNA: TGTGCCAGCAGCTTTGGGACAGGGCCGAACACTGAAGCTTTCTTT
clone size: NA
V gene: TRBV13
J gene: TRBJ1-1
D gene: TRBD1

CDR3 protein: CASSQALAPYNEQFF
CDR3 DNA: TGCGCCAGCAGCCAAGCACTAGCGCCCTACAATGAGCAGTTCTTC
clone size: NA
V gene: TRBV4-3
J gene: TRBJ2-1
D gene: TRBD2

CDR3 protein: CASSPSGGKEGYTF
CDR3 DNA: TGTGCCAGCAGCCCCAGCGGAGGCAAGGAGGGCTACACCTTC
clone size: NA
V gene: TRBV7-2
J gene: TRBJ1-2
D gene: NA

CDR3 protein: CASSRTGGHTEAFF
CDR3 DNA: TGTGCCAGCAGCCGGACAGGGGGGCACACTGAAGCTTTCTTT
clone size: few
V gene: TRBV9
J gene: TRBJ1-1
D gene: TRBD1

CDR3 protein: CSVEGDYGYTF
CDR3 DNA: TGCAGCGTGGAGGGAGACTATGGCTACACCTTC
clone size: NA
V gene: TRBV29-1
J gene: TRBJ1-2
D gene: NA

CDR3 protein: CAIGSDNEKLFF
CDR3 DNA: TGTGCCATCGGCAGTGATAATGAAAAACTGTTTTTT
clone size: NA
V gene: TRBV10-3
J gene: TRBJ1-4
D gene: NA

CDR3 protein: CASSLTGTIDEQYF
CDR3 DNA: TGTGCCAGCAGCCTAACCGGGACTATCGACGAGCAGTACTTC
clone size: NA
V gene: TRBV7-9
J gene: TRBJ2-7
D gene: TRBD2

CDR3 protein: CASSPGLQYEQYF
CDR3 DNA: TGTGCCAGCTCACCGGGACTGCAGTACGAGCAGTACTTC
clone size: NA
V gene: TRBV18
J gene: TRBJ2-7
D gene: NA

CDR3 protein: CASSCRTWSGYTF
CDR3 DNA: TGTGCCAGCAGCTGCCGCACTTGGTCCGGCTACACCTTC
clone size: NA
V gene: TRBV7-4
J gene: TRBJ1-2
D gene: NA

CDR3 protein: CASSQDGLAGYNEQFF
CDR3 DNA: TGCGCCAGCAGCCAAGATGGACTAGCGGGTTACAATGAGCAGTTCTTC
clone size: NA
V gene: TRBV4-1
J gene: TRBJ2-1
D gene: TRBD2

CDR3 protein: CASSPPFRSGETQYF
CDR3 DNA: TGTGCCAGCAGCCCGCCCTTCCGCTCGGGAGAGACCCAGTACTTC
clone size: NA
V gene: TRBV7-9
J gene: TRBJ2-5
D gene: NA

CDR3 protein: CASHDPGGGDTQYF
CDR3 DNA: TGTGCCAGCCACGACCCGGGGGGCGGGGATACGCAGTATTTT
clone size: NA
V gene: TRBV9
J gene: TRBJ2-3
D gene: NA

CDR3 protein: CASRPGTGVYEQYF
CDR3 DNA: TGTGCCAGCAGACCCGGGACAGGGGTCTACGAGCAGTACTTC
clone size: NA
V gene: TRBV6-6
J gene: TRBJ2-7
D gene: TRBD1

CDR3 protein: CASSLITSGRGEQYF
CDR3 DNA: TGTGCCAGCTCACTAATCACTAGCGGGAGGGGCGAGCAGTACTTC
clone size: NA
V gene: TRBV18
J gene: TRBJ2-7
D gene: TRBD2

CDR3 protein: CASSLTGVLETQYF
CDR3 DNA: TGTGCCAGCAGCTTAACAGGGGTGTTGGAGACCCAGTACTTC
clone size: NA
V gene: TRBV7-2
J gene: TRBJ2-5
D gene: TRBD1

CDR3 protein: CASSLLGQPSETQYF
CDR3 DNA: TGTGCCAGCAGTTTGTTGGGACAGCCCTCGGAGACCCAGTACTTC
clone size: once
V gene: TRBV27
J gene: TRBJ2-5
D gene: TRBD1

CDR3 protein: CASSFLAVNEKLFF
CDR3 DNA: NA
clone size: NA
V gene: TRBV5-1
J gene: TRBJ1-4
D gene: NA

CDR3 protein: CAISESWVSGEKLFF
CDR3 DNA: TGTGCCATCAGTGAGTCTTGGGTTTCAGGGGAAAAACTGTTTTTT
clone size: NA
V gene: TRBV10-3
J gene: TRBJ1-4
D gene: NA

CDR3 protein: CASSSDSRGTQYF
CDR3 DNA: TGTGCCAGCAGCTCCGACTCTCGGGGGACCCAGTACTTC
clone size: NA
V gene: TRBV5-4
J gene: TRBJ2-5
D gene: NA

CDR3 protein: CASSLGGTEPYEQYF
CDR3 DNA: TGTGCCAGCAGCTTGGGAGGGACAGAGCCCTACGAGCAGTACTTC
clone size: NA
V gene: TRBV5-4
J gene: TRBJ2-7
D gene: TRBD1

CDR3 protein: CASSFGGLAGPLNQETQYF
CDR3 DNA: TGTGCCAGCAGCTTTGGAGGGCTAGCGGGGCCCCTGAACCAAGAGACCCAGTACTTC
clone size: NA
V gene: TRBV7-2
J gene: TRBJ2-5
D gene: TRBD2

CDR3 protein: CAWSQNTGELFF
CDR3 DNA: TGTGCCTGGAGTCAGAACACCGGGGAGCTGTTTTTT
clone size: NA
V gene: TRBV30
J gene: TRBJ2-2
D gene: NA

CDR3 protein: CASSIDGGWTEAFF
CDR3 DNA: TGTGCCAGTAGTATAGACGGGGGGTGGACTGAAGCTTTCTTT
clone size: NA
V gene: TRBV19
J gene: TRBJ1-1
D gene: NA

CDR3 protein: CASSGQGGGYTF
CDR3 DNA: TGTGCCAGTAGCGGCCAGGGCGGCGGCTACACCTTC
clone size: few
V gene: TRBV19
J gene: TRBJ1-2
D gene: NA

CDR3 protein: CASRSGGNTEAFF
CDR3 DNA: TGTGCCAGCAGGTCAGGGGGGAACACTGAAGCTTTCTTT
clone size: NA
V gene: TRBV28
J gene: TRBJ1-1
D gene: TRBD1

CDR3 protein: CASSQQYSRGAEQFF
CDR3 DNA: TGCGCCAGCAGCCAACAATACTCCCGGGGGGCCGAGCAGTTCTTC
clone size: NA
V gene: TRBV4-3
J gene: TRBJ2-1
D gene: NA

CDR3 protein: CASSLGQGFSEQYF
CDR3 DNA: TGTGCCAGCAGCTTGGGACAGGGTTTTAGCGAGCAGTACTTC
clone size: NA
V gene: TRBV5-6
J gene: TRBJ2-7
D gene: TRBD1

CDR3 protein: CASSLVLAFGTQYF
CDR3 DNA: TGTGCCAGCAGCTTAGTTCTAGCATTCGGGACCCAGTACTTC
clone size: NA
V gene: TRBV7-2
J gene: TRBJ2-5
D gene: NA

CDR3 protein: CAISESLQPQHF
CDR3 DNA: TGTGCCATCAGTGAGTCTCTTCAGCCCCAGCATTTT
clone size: NA
V gene: TRBV10-3
J gene: TRBJ1-5
D gene: NA

CDR3 protein: CASSQGTTSYEQYF
CDR3 DNA: TGCGCCAGCAGCCAAGGGACAACTTCTTACGAGCAGTACTTC
clone size: NA
V gene: TRBV4-1
J gene: TRBJ2-7
D gene: NA

CDR3 protein: CASSYGPQGKAFF
CDR3 DNA: TGTGCCAGCAGTTACGGACCACAGGGAAAAGCTTTCTTT
clone size: NA
V gene: TRBV6-5
J gene: TRBJ1-1
D gene: NA

CDR3 protein: CASSASYEQYF
CDR3 DNA: TGTGCCAGCAGCGCGAGCTACGAGCAGTACTTC
clone size: NA
V gene: TRBV7-9
J gene: TRBJ2-7
D gene: NA

CDR3 protein: CASSLGQILEAFF
CDR3 DNA: TGTGCCAGCAGCCTTGGACAGATTCTTGAAGCTTTCTTT
clone size: NA
V gene: TRBV7-2
J gene: TRBJ1-1
D gene: NA

CDR3 protein: CASTSAGYSGANVLTF
CDR3 DNA: NA
clone size: NA
V gene: TRBV19
J gene: TRBJ2-6
D gene: NA

CDR3 protein: CASSFWQAEQYF
CDR3 DNA: TGTGCCAGCAGCTTCTGGCAAGCGGAGCAGTACTTC
clone size: NA
V gene: TRBV5-4
J gene: TRBJ2-7
D gene: NA

CDR3 protein: CASSFRGGSYEQYF
CDR3 DNA: TGCGCCAGCAGCTTTCGCGGGGGATCCTACGAGCAGTACTTC
clone size: once
V gene: TRBV5-1
J gene: TRBJ2-7
D gene: TRBD2

CDR3 protein: CASSRTGTSDTYEQYF
CDR3 DNA: TGCGCCAGCAGCCGAACCGGGACTAGCGATACGTACGAGCAGTACTTC
clone size: NA
V gene: TRBV4-1
J gene: TRBJ2-7
D gene: TRBD2

CDR3 protein: CASSYSPLGADTQYF
CDR3 DNA: TGTGCCAGCAGTTACAGCCCACTGGGAGCAGATACGCAGTATTTT
clone size: NA
V gene: TRBV6-5
J gene: TRBJ2-3
D gene: NA

CDR3 protein: CASSVGDTQYF
CDR3 DNA: TGTGCCAGCAGCGTCGGAGATACGCAGTATTTT
clone size: NA
V gene: TRBV7-9
J gene: TRBJ2-3
D gene: NA

CDR3 protein: CAWKAPGGRSTEAFF
CDR3 DNA: TGTGCCTGGAAAGCACCAGGGGGCAGATCCACTGAAGCTTTCTTT
clone size: NA
V gene: TRBV30
J gene: TRBJ1-1
D gene: TRBD1

CDR3 protein: CASSGIGGPHEQYF
CDR3 DNA: TGCGCCAGCAGCGGCATAGGGGGCCCCCACGAGCAGTACTTC
clone size: NA
V gene: TRBV5-1
J gene: TRBJ2-7
D gene: TRBD1

CDR3 protein: CASSQVDSGQAVF
CDR3 DNA: TGCGCCAGCAGCCAAGTGGATTCTGGACAGGCCGTCTTC
clone size: NA
V gene: TRBV4-1
J gene: TRBJ2-7
D gene: TRBD1

CDR3 protein: CASSSGTGVQPQHF
CDR3 DNA: TGTGCCAGCAGTTCCGGGACAGGGGTTCAGCCCCAGCATTTT
clone size: NA
V gene: TRBV27
J gene: TRBJ1-5
D gene: TRBD1

CDR3 protein: CASSSGDADTQYF
CDR3 DNA: TGTGCCAGCAGCTCCGGAGATGCAGATACGCAGTATTTT
clone size: NA
V gene: TRBV7-9
J gene: TRBJ2-3
D gene: NA

CDR3 protein: CATSSSLMTGQFEQYF
CDR3 DNA: TGTGCCACCAGCAGCAGCCTCATGACAGGACAATTCGAGCAGTACTTC
clone size: NA
V gene: TRBV15
J gene: TRBJ2-7
D gene: NA

CDR3 protein: CASSLARTGELFF
CDR3 DNA: TGTGCCAGCAGCTTGGCGCGGACCGGGGAGCTGTTTTTT
clone size: NA
V gene: TRBV5-4
J gene: TRBJ2-2
D gene: NA

CDR3 protein: CASSLQASNTEAFF
CDR3 DNA: TGCGCCAGCAGTCTACAGGCTTCGAACACTGAAGCTTTCTTT
clone size: NA
V gene: TRBV5-1
J gene: TRBJ1-1
D gene: NA

CDR3 protein: CASSLTGGEQFF
CDR3 DNA: TGTGCCAGCTCACTAACAGGGGGCGAGCAGTTCTTC
clone size: NA
V gene: TRBV18
J gene: TRBJ2-1
D gene: TRBD1

CDR3 protein: CASSLAPTGVPTYEQYF
CDR3 DNA: TGTGCCAGCAGCTTAGCCCCGACAGGAGTACCCACCTACGAGCAGTACTTC
clone size: NA
V gene: TRBV7-9
J gene: TRBJ2-7
D gene: NA

CDR3 protein: CASSLETGDEQYF
CDR3 DNA: TGTGCCAGCAGCTTGGAGACAGGGGACGAGCAGTACTTC
clone size: NA
V gene: TRBV7-9
J gene: TRBJ2-7
D gene: TRBD1